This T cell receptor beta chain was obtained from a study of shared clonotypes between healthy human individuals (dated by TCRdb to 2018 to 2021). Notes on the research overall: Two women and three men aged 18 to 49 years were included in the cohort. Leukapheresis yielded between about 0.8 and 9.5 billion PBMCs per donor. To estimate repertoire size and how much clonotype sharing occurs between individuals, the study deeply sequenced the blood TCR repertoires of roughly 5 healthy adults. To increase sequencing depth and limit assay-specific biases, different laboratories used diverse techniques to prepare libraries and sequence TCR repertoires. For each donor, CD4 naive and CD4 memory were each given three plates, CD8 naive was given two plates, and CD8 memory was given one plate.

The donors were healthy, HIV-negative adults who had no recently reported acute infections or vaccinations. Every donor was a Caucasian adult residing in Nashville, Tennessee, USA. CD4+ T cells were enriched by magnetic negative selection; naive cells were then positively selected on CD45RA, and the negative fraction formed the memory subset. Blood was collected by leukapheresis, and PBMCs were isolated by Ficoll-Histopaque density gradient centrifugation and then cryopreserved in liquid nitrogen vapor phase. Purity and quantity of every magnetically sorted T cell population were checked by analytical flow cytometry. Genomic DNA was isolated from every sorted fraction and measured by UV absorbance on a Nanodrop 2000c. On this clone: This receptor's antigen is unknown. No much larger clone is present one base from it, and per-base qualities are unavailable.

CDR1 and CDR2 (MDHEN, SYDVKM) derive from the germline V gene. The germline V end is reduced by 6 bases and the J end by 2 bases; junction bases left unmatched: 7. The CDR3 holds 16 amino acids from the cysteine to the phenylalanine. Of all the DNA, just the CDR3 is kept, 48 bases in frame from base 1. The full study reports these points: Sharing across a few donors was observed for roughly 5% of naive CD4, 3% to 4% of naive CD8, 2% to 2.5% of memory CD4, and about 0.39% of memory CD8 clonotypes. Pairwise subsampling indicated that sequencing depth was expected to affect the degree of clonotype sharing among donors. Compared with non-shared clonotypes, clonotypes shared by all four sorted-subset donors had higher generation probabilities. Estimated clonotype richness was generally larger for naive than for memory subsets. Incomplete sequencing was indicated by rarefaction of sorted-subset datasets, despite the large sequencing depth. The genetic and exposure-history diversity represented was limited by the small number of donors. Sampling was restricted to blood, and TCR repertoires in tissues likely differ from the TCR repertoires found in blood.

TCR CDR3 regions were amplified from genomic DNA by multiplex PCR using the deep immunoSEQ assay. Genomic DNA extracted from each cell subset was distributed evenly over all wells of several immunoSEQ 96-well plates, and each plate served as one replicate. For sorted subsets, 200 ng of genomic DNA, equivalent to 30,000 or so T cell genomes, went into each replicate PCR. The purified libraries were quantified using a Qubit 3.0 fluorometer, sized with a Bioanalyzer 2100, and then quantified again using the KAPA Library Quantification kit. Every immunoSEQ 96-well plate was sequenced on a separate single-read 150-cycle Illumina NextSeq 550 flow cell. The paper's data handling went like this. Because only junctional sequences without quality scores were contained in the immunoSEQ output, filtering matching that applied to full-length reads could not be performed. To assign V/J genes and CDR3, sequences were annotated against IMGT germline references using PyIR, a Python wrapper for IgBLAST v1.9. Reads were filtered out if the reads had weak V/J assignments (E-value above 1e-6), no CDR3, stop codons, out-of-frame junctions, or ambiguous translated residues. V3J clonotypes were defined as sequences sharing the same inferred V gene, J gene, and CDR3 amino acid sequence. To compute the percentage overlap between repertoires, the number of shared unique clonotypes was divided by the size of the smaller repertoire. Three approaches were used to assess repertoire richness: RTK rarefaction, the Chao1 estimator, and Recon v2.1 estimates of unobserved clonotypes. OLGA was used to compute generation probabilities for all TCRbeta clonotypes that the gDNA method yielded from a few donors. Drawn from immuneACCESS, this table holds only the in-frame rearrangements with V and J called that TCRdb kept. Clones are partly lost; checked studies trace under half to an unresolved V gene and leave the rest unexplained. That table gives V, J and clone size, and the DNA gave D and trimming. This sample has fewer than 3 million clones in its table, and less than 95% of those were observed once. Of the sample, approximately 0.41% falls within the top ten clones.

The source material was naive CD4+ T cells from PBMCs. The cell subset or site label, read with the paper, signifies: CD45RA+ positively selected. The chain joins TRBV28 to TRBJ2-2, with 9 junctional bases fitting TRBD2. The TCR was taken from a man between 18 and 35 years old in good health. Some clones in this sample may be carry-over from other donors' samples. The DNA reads TGTGCCAGCAGAGTATTAGCGGGGGCCAACACCGGGGAGCTGTTTTTT. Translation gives CASRVLAGANTGELFF. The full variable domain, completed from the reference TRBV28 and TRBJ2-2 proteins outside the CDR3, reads DVKVTQSSRYLVKRTGEKVFLECVQDMDHENMFWYRQDPGLGLRLIYFSYDVKMKEKGDIPEGYSVSREKKERFSLILESASTNQTSMYLCASRVLAGANTGELFFGEGSRLTVL.